Shown below are 32 T cell receptor beta chains from a single sample sequenced in a study of glioma-infiltrating T cells after dendritic cell vaccination. Generated by immunoSEQ multiplex PCR, the TCRdb table keeps only in-frame clones and is missing some. The sample carries approximately 50,000 clones, 75% to 90% recorded once. Documented time point: after dendritic cell vaccination, including at tumor progression/relapse. This sample comprised blood, obtained after dendritic cell vaccination. Receptors originate from a human donor with glioblastoma.

The V call is TRBV7-6, the J call TRBJ1-2; 9 bases align to TRBD1. This CDR3 has 19 amino acids. V lost 1 base to trimming and J lost 7 bases; unmatched junction nucleotides: 19. Germline assignment: CDR1 SGHVS and CDR2 FNYEAQ. The DNA for the CDR3 is TGTGCCAGCAGCTTAGGTCTAGGCGAACAGGACAGGGGTATTGGTGGCTACACCTTC. Protein sequence: CASSLGLGEQDRGIGGYTF.

This clone was seen a few times. The V call is TRBV20-1, the J call TRBJ1-2, with D tentatively TRBD1 (5 bases). The CDR3 has 11 residues. Germline CDR1 is DFQATT and CDR2 is SNEGSKA (reference sequence). Trimming removed 3 bases at V and 7 bases at J, with 9 bases between. The CDR3 DNA reads as TGCAGTGCTAGTTCGGGGGTTGGCTACACCTTC. This sequence encodes CSASSGVGYTF.

This chain uses TRBV7-9 with TRBJ2-5; TRBD2 agrees at 10 bases. The V segment lost 1 base and the J segment 5 bases; nucleotides outside the gene matches: 10. The CDR3 spans 17 residues. Germline assignment: CDR1 SEHNR and CDR2 FQNEAQ (reference sequence). The CDR3, as DNA: TGTGCCAGCAGCTTAGAATCAGCTAGCGGGAGTTGGGAGACCCAGTACTTC. It encodes CASSLESASGSWETQYF.

This clone was found once. The chain joins TRBV7-6 to TRBJ2-7, with 9 bases matching TRBD1. The germline CDR1 and CDR2 sequences are SGHVS and FNYEAQ. The V gene end was trimmed by 3 bases and the J gene end by 2 bases; junction bases not matched to a gene: 5. This CDR3 is 15 amino acids long. This CDR3 reads CASSFGQGLTYEQYF. DNA of the CDR3: TGTGCCAGCAGCTTCGGACAGGGGCTTACCTACGAGCAGTACTTC.

The chain joins TRBV19 to TRBJ2-7, with TRBD1 identical over 8 bases. Germline lookup yields CDR1 LNHDA and CDR2 SQIVND (reference sequence). The CDR3 is 16 residues long. V shed 7 bases, J shed 3 bases, and the junction held 14 bases outside the gene matches. This chain's CDR3 is CASTPTVFDRGYEQYF. DNA of the CDR3: TGTGCCAGTACACCCACCGTATTCGACAGGGGCTACGAGCAGTACTTC.

The chain has TRBV18 and TRBJ1-2; a possible D gene is TRBD1 (6 bases). The germline gives CDR1 KGHSH, CDR2 LQKENI. Trimming took off 3 bases at V and 1 base at J, with 15 bases between the two ends. CDR3 length equals 16 residues. The CDR3 spells CASSPTGRVINYGYTF. CDR3 nucleotides: TGTGCCAGCTCACCCACAGGGCGGGTGATTAACTATGGCTACACCTTC.

The CDR3 region has the DNA TGTGCCAGCAGCCCACGACAGGGGAGCTACTCTGGGGCCAACGTCCTGACTTTC. It encodes CASSPRQGSYSGANVLTF. The gene calls are TRBV7-3 and TRBJ2-6; 8 positions match TRBD1. The CDR3 contains 18 residues. The V and J ends lost 5 bases and 0 bases, in that order; junction bases with no gene match: 9. Germline V gene data show CDR1 as SGHTA and CDR2 as FQGTGA.

The chain is built from TRBV5-1 and TRBJ2-5; 10 positions agree with TRBD2. The tail of the sequence fits TRBJ2-7 better, so the J call may be wrong. From germline, CDR1 is SGHRS and CDR2 YFSETQ. The length of the CDR3 is 15 residues. The CDR3 nucleotides are TGCGCCAGCAGCTTGGCCAGCGGGAGGGCCAGCGAGCAGTACTTC. Encoded protein: CASSLASGRASEQYF.

This chain uses TRBV7-2 with TRBJ2-7, with D hard to call. Trimming left V 4 bases short and J 4 bases short, with 5 bases between. The CDR3 has 11 amino acids. Germline CDR1 reads SGHTA; CDR2 reads FQGNSA. The chain's CDR3 is CASSSRYEQYF. The CDR3 DNA follows: TGTGCCAGCAGCTCGAGGTACGAGCAGTACTTC.

The rearrangement links TRBV28 to TRBJ1-1; D is undetermined. The V gene's germline CDR1 is MDHEN and CDR2 SYDVKM. This CDR3 is built from 11 residues. Trimming stripped 6 bases from V and 9 bases from J, with 11 bases between. CDR3 nucleotides: TGTGCCAGCAGAGATTTGCGCCAAGCTTTCTTT. Its translation is CASRDLRQAFF.

This chain joins TRBV18 and TRBJ2-2, with D perhaps TRBD2 (5 bases). V was cut by 4 bases and J by 4 bases, with 10 bases left in between. From germline, CDR1 is KGHSH and CDR2 LQKENI. The CDR3 length is 14 residues. DNA of the CDR3: TGTGCCAGCTCACTAGTCCTAGCCACCGGGGAGCTGTTTTTT. Translating it yields CASSLVLATGELFF.

The rearrangement uses TRBV19 and TRBJ1-3; D unclear. V was trimmed by 7 bases and J by 0 bases, leaving 13 bases between them. The germline CDR1 and CDR2 sequences are LNHDA and SQIVND (reference sequence). CDR3 length: 15 amino acids. The CDR3 sequence: CASTLTEVSGNTIYF. The CDR3 region has the DNA TGTGCCAGTACCCTGACGGAGGTCTCTGGAAACACCATATATTTT.

The chain employs TRBV10-2 and TRBJ2-7, with TRBD1 matching over 8 bases. Germline V gives CDR1 WSHSY, CDR2 SAAADI. The CDR3 totals 13 residues. CDR3 in DNA: TGCGCTACAAGAGGACAGGGCTTCTACGAGCAGTACTTC. It is translated as CATRGQGFYEQYF.

This chain connects TRBV2 to TRBJ2-7; 12 bases are a match to TRBD1. The length of the CDR3 is 14 residues. Germline loops: CDR1 SNHLY, CDR2 FYNNEI. V shed 9 bases, J shed 2 bases, and the junction held 5 bases outside the gene matches. CDR3 sequence (DNA): TGTGCCAGTACCCGGGACAGGGGGCCCTACGAGCAGTACTTC. Protein: CASTRDRGPYEQYF.

The V and J genes are TRBV4-1 and TRBJ1-2; D might be TRBD1 (6 bases). From germline, CDR1 is MGHRA and CDR2 YSYEKL. V dropped 3 bases and J dropped 2 bases, with 16 bases sitting between them. This CDR3 is 16 amino acids long. The CDR3 sequence is CASSHSAGTRNYGYTF. DNA for the CDR3: TGCGCCAGCAGCCACTCCGCCGGGACACGAAACTATGGCTACACCTTC.

The J gene is TRBJ2-3, the V gene TRBV11-3, with a possible D match to TRBD2 (7 bases). The V end lost 5 bases, the J end lost 0 bases, and 15 bases lay between the germline ends. The CDR3 contains 16 residues. Germline CDR1 is SGHNT and CDR2 is YENEEA. The CDR3 DNA is TGTGCCAGCAGCCCGAGGGGGGGCTCTAGCACAGATACGCAGTATTTT. Protein: CASSPRGGSSTDTQYF.

The chain uses TRBV5-1 and TRBJ2-3; TRBD2 aligns across 8 bases. The CDR3 extends over 14 amino acids. J lost 2 bases, V lost 4 bases, and 3 bases had no gene match. Germline V CDR1 and CDR2: SGHRS, YFSETQ. Here the CDR3 reads CASSRSGVTDTQYF. The CDR3, as DNA: TGCGCCAGCAGCCGTAGCGGGGTCACAGATACGCAGTATTTT.

This chain uses TRBV7-8 with TRBJ2-7; the D gene is possibly TRBD2 (5 bases). This CDR3 comprises 15 residues. Germline assignment: CDR1 SGHVS and CDR2 FQNEAQ. The V end lost 1 base, the J end lost 0 bases, and 10 bases lay between the germline ends. In nucleotides, the CDR3 is TGTGCCAGCAGCTTAGGTGCGGGCAGCTCCTACGAGCAGTACTTC. It codes for CASSLGAGSSYEQYF.

The V call is TRBV15, the J call TRBJ2-7; the match to TRBD2 covers 11 bases. The germline V gene has CDR1 LNHNV and CDR2 YYDKDF (reference sequence). Trimming removed 0 bases from V and 1 base from J; junction bases left unmatched: 5. CDR3 size: 17 residues. This CDR3 is CATSRDSLAGGSYEQYF. CDR3 nucleotides: TGTGCCACCAGCAGAGATTCCCTAGCGGGAGGTTCCTACGAGCAGTACTTC.

V gene TRBV6-5 combines with J gene TRBJ1-6; 7 bases align to TRBD1. Unmatched junction bases numbered 6, after V lost 6 bases and J lost 10 bases. Germline V gives CDR1 MNHEY, CDR2 SVGAGI. The CDR3 spans 13 residues. For the CDR3, the DNA is TGTGCCAGCAGCCTGACAGGGAAGTCACCCCTCCACTTT. This encodes CASSLTGKSPLHF.

The J gene is TRBJ2-7, the V gene TRBV5-4, with 9 bases fitting TRBD1. From germline, CDR1 is SGHNT and CDR2 YYREEE (reference sequence). CDR3 length equals 15 residues. Trimming took 4 bases from V and 3 from J; bases not matched to a gene: 8. The CDR3 sequence is CASSLGQGGFYEQYF. CDR3 DNA sequence: TGTGCCAGCAGCCTGGGACAGGGCGGGTTCTACGAGCAGTACTTC.

The rearrangement joins TRBV18 to TRBJ1-1; 7 nucleotides agree with TRBD1. Germline values: CDR1 KGHSH, CDR2 LQKENI. V lost 4 bases, J lost 0 bases, and 5 bases stayed unmatched. This CDR3 region has 15 residues. As DNA, the CDR3 is TGTGCCAGCTCACTATGGGACAGAGTGAACACTGAAGCTTTCTTT. This sequence encodes CASSLWDRVNTEAFF. The variable domain in full, completed from reference TRBV18 and TRBJ1-1, reads NAGVMQNPRHLVRRRGQEARLRCSPMKGHSHVYWYRQLPEEGLKFMVYLQKENIIDESGMPKERFSAEFPKEGPSILRIQQVVRGDSAAYFCASSLWDRVNTEAFFGQGTRLTVV.

The rearrangement joins TRBV2 to TRBJ1-5, with TRBD1 identical over 8 bases. V gave up 6 bases and J gave up 7 bases; unmatched junction bases: 8. The CDR3 extends over 14 amino acids. Germline V gene sequence: CDR1 SNHLY, CDR2 FYNNEI. The CDR3 loop is CASRVPDRDQPQHF. As DNA, the CDR3 is TGTGCCAGCAGGGTCCCGGACAGGGACCAGCCCCAGCATTTT. Full variable domain (rest looked up from reference TRBV2 and TRBJ1-5): EPEVTQTPSHQVTQMGQEVILRCVPISNHLYFYWYRQILGQKVEFLVSFYNNEISEKSEIFDDQFSVERPDGSNFTLKIRSTKLEDSAMYFCASRVPDRDQPQHFGDGTRLSIL.

The chain is built from TRBV5-1 and TRBJ2-3; D possibly corresponds to TRBD2 (5 bases). Trimming removed 0 bases at V and 1 base at J, with 12 bases between. The CDR3 has 16 residues. Germline V gene sequence: CDR1 SGHRS, CDR2 YFSETQ. CDR3 region: CASSLDAAGGTDTQYF. CDR3 DNA sequence: TGCGCCAGCAGCTTGGATGCGGCCGGGGGCACAGATACGCAGTATTTT.

This clone was seen only once. The V call is TRBV6-1, the J call TRBJ2-1; 12 bases are a match to TRBD1. The CDR3 runs 19 residues. Unmatched junction bases numbered 17, after V lost 4 bases and J lost 7 bases. Per germline, CDR1 MNHNS and CDR2 SASEGT. Written as DNA, the CDR3 is TGTGCCAGCAGTGGAATGAGTCCCGGGACAGGGGGCACGGGGAATGAGCAGTTCTTC. Protein product: CASSGMSPGTGGTGNEQFF.

The chain has TRBV5-1 and TRBJ2-3, with 15 bases identical to TRBD2. V dropped 3 bases and J dropped 0; count of bases not matched to a gene: 2. Germline CDR1 reads SGHRS; CDR2 reads YFSETQ. CDR3 length: 17 amino acids. The CDR3 nucleotides read TGCGCCAGCAGCTCGGGACTAGCGGGAGGTAGCACAGATACGCAGTATTTT. It encodes CASSSGLAGGSTDTQYF. Full variable domain (missing parts from reference TRBV5-1 and TRBJ2-3): KAGVTQTPRYLIKTRGQQVTLSCSPISGHRSVSWYQQTPGQGLQFLFEYFSETQRNKGNFPGRFSGRQFSNSRSEMNVSTLELGDSALYLCASSSGLAGGSTDTQYFGPGTRLTVL.

This rearrangement joins TRBV18 to TRBJ2-2, with TRBD2 matching 8 bases. CDR3 size: 18 residues. V shed 6 bases and J 2 bases; nucleotides not matched to a gene: 14. The germline V gene has CDR1 KGHSH and CDR2 LQKENI. In nucleotides, the CDR3 is TGTGCCAGCTCTCCCCCCCGGGGGGGGGCCGATAACACCGGGGAGCTGTTTTTT. Protein: CASSPPRGGADNTGELFF.

The V gene is TRBV5-4, the J gene TRBJ2-7; D may be TRBD2 (6 bases). Trimming left V 0 bases short and J 6 bases short, with 13 bases between. The CDR3 extends over 14 amino acids. Germline lookup yields CDR1 SGHNT and CDR2 YYREEE (reference sequence). Written as DNA, the CDR3 is TGTGCCAGCAGCTTGGGAGGGACTCGAGGCGAGCAGTACTTC. Protein: CASSLGGTRGEQYF.

J is TRBJ1-2 and V is TRBV27; 7 nucleotides line up with TRBD1. This CDR3 region has 16 residues. V lost 5 bases, J lost 5 bases, and 14 bases stayed unmatched. Germline CDR1 is MNHEY and CDR2 is SMNVEV (reference sequence). CDR3 nucleotide sequence: TGTGCCAGCAGTCTGGGGTGGGGACAGACCCCTTATGGCTACACCTTC. Protein product: CASSLGWGQTPYGYTF.

CDR3 residues: CASSLGQQETQYF. In nucleotides, the CDR3 is TGCGCCAGCAGCTTGGGGCAGCAAGAGACCCAGTACTTC. This chain uses TRBV5-1 with TRBJ2-5; D not certain. CDR3 length: 13 residues. Germline V gene data show CDR1 as SGHRS and CDR2 as YFSETQ. Between the trimmed V and J ends, which lost 0 bases and 2 bases, there was a span of 5 bases.

The gene calls are TRBV5-6 and TRBJ1-2; TRBD1 aligns across 10 bases. This CDR3 has 15 residues. V lost 4 bases and J lost 4; bases outside the gene matches: 7. From germline, CDR1 is SGHDT and CDR2 YYEEEE. In DNA form, the CDR3 reads TGTGCCAGCAGCCTGGGACAGGGGACGATCTATGGCTACACCTTC. It specifies CASSLGQGTIYGYTF.

This rearrangement joins TRBV7-3 to TRBJ1-5; D is perhaps TRBD1 (6 bases). CDR1 and CDR2 (germline): SGHTA, FQGTGA. This CDR3 region has 14 residues. Trimming stripped 5 bases from V and 6 bases from J, with 14 bases between. CDR3 residues: CASSSGGRGQPQHF. CDR3 nucleotide sequence: TGTGCCAGCAGCAGTGGGGGCCGGGGTCAGCCCCAGCATTTT.